This record concerns one T cell receptor (beta chain) sequence. Its target is not known. The repertoire was sequenced with immunoSEQ multiplex PCR; TCRdb's copy has only in-frame clones and lacks some. The table includes about 92,000 clones, 80% to 90% detected once. This CDR3 is 15 amino acids long. The ends were cut back, 6 bases at V and 6 bases at J, with 17 bases in the middle. From germline, CDR1 is LGHNA and CDR2 YSLEER. These data come from a study of T cell responses to AZD1222 COVID-19 vaccine. Study-wide points: A reported finding is that nearly half of spike-specific TCRs target unmutated variant regions. The study sampled repertoires only after the peak T cell response.

This specimen consisted of peripheral blood, obtained on day 0 of AZD1222 vaccination. This TCR was sampled from an adult in good health. This chain links TRBV4-3 with TRBJ2-2, with TRBD2 as a possible D gene (5 bases). This CDR3 reads CASRPHLGVPGELFF. The CDR3 nucleotides are TGCGCCAGCAGACCACATCTCGGGGTCCCCGGGGAGCTGTTTTTT.